This record concerns one T cell receptor (beta chain) sequence. This clone showed up just once. Its binding antigen is unknown. Qualities for individual bases were not recorded, and no much larger clone is one base off. These data are taken from a study of blood T cell repertoires in COVID-19 (dated by TCRdb to 2019 to 2021). For the wider study: Collaborator samples came from the United States, Italy and Spain and covered acute and convalescent phases of COVID-19. HLA class I and class II types, where available, came from metadata supplied by the sample provider rather than from assay-based typing. The prospective study material was composed of cDNA or gDNA derived from T cells, B-cell-depleted T cells, or PBMCs. Nearly every sample came with metadata listing a de-identified subject ID, COVID-19 status, age in years and sex. A freely available public database, intended as a resource for researchers studying the immune response to SARS-CoV-2, is where the repertoires were released. Samples came from the ongoing ImmuneRACE study (first 160 participants) plus 1,254 subjects from 6 global collaborators. The dataset comprised deeply sampled blood TCRbeta repertoires from subjects exposed to, actively infected with, or recovered from COVID-19.

Points the paper makes about the study in general: Clinical and demographic metadata were provided uncurated, with the amount varying by source and participant.

One collaborating source in Seattle enrolled patients during active infection and followed them longitudinally through the course of disease. Whole blood was collected in K2EDTA tubes by collaborating institutions according to the institutions' own protocols. For TCRbeta analysis, collaborators shipped samples as frozen whole blood, isolated PBMCs, or DNA extracted from either of those sample types. Reading from cysteine to phenylalanine, the CDR3 counts 15 amino acids. The only DNA kept is the CDR3, 45 bases in frame from the first base. Trimming takes 1 base off V and 6 bases off J; junction bases not matched to a gene: 5. CDR1 and CDR2, per the germline V gene (reference sequence), are LNHDA and SQIVND. The immunoSEQ Assay, a bias-controlled multiplex PCR, was used to amplify TCRbeta CDR3 regions from genomic DNA. Under the source paper's analysis protocol: The number of nucleated cells in each sample was estimated by amplification of reference gene primers within the assay. To quantify the absolute abundance of each unique TCRbeta CDR3 rearrangement, sequence reads were collapsed and filtered. For each sample, productive Simpson clonality was calculated by taking the square root of Simpson's diversity index across productive rearrangements. TCRdb obtained this table from immuneACCESS and retained in-frame rearrangements with V and J assigned. These tables miss some clones; where compared with another copy, unresolved V genes account for less than half of the shortfall, and the remainder is unexplained. V, J and clone size are those of that table, while D and trimming were read from the DNA. This sample is represented by a few hundred thousand clones; roughly 85% of them were singletons. The ten largest account for about 2.4% of the sample.

Sample: peripheral blood. The rearranged segments are TRBV19 and TRBJ1-2, with 10 central nucleotides matching TRBD1. The sequence was obtained from a woman in her sixties or seventies with COVID-19, enrolled during active disease. Read as DNA, the sequence is TGTGCCAGTAGTATAGGCGACAGGGGGCTCGATGGCTACACCTTC. Its amino acids are CASSIGDRGLDGYTF.